This T cell receptor beta chain was recovered during a study of response to subunit inactivated influenza vaccine. This clonotype was counted ten times or more. What it binds is not known. CDR1 is DFQATT, CDR2 SNEGSKA, per germline (reference sequence). V trimming: 6 bases; J trimming: 2 bases; junction bases outside the gene matches: 16. CDR3 length equals 16 residues. Via MiXCR, TCRdb re-called the RT-PCR reads, giving one row per CDR3 protein. Of 650,000 to 850,000 distinct CDR3 sequences in the sample, about 15% were seen once. General study results and limits: There was a suggestion from the authors that each seasonal influenza vaccination recruits few new T cells.

The gene calls are TRBV20-1 and TRBJ2-7; TRBD1 matches at 7 bases. The source of this sequence is a man aged 45-65 years who received an inactivated influenza vaccine. The sample in question was PBMCs from blood, obtained around 15 days before vaccination. The CDR3 is CSADPLAGTVPYEQYF. DNA for the CDR3: TGCAGTGCCGACCCCTTGGCCGGGACAGTCCCCTACGAGCAGTACTTC.